The text below deals with one T cell receptor beta chain. Source study methods: Amplification from reference gene primers served as the basis for estimated nucleated cell counts. Here immunoSEQ multiplex PCR was the method, and the copy in TCRdb shows in-frame clones only, minus some. Clone size and the V and J calls come from that table; the DNA yielded D and trimming. The sample consists of fewer than 350,000 clones, around nine tenths of them appearing once. The data derive from a study of blood T cell repertoires in COVID-19. Study overall: PBMCs, B-cell-depleted T cells, or T cells provided the cDNA or gDNA that made up the material.

The germline V gene encodes CDR1 MNHEY and CDR2 SMNVEV (reference sequence). V was clipped by 3 bases and J by 8 bases, with 13 bases between them. The CDR3 is 13 residues long. The TCR was taken from a man aged 35 to 55 with acute or convalescent COVID-19. Sequenced: peripheral blood. The V gene is TRBV27, the J gene TRBJ1-1, with unresolved D. In DNA, the CDR3 is TGTGCCAGCAGTTTGACCTGGGCCTTAGAAGCTTTCTTT. Amino acids: CASSLTWALEAFF.